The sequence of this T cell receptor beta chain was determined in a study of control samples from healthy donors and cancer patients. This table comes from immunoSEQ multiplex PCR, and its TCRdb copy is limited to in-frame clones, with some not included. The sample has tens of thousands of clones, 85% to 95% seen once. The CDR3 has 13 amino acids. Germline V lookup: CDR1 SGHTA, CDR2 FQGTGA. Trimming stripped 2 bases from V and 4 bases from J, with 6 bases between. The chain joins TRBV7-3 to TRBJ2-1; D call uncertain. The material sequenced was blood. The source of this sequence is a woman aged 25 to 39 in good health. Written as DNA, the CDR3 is TGTGCCAGCAGCTTAGGCCAGTACAATGAGCAGTTCTTC. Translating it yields CASSLGQYNEQFF.